What follows are 7 T cell receptor beta chains derived from one specimen sequenced in a study of beta chain features in type 1 diabetes. Study outcomes and limitations: TCRB CDR3s were moderately but significantly shorter in Type 1 diabetes patients in all four CD4+ subsets.

TCRB transcripts that were expressed got sequenced, as all of the isolated RNA had been reverse transcribed. Clones were read by immunoSEQ multiplex PCR, and TCRdb kept only the in-frame ones, dropping some. The sample carries under 850,000 clones, around an eighth recorded once. Their target antigens are unknown. The sequencing sample was made of naive CD4+ T cells from blood. The receptors originated from a man aged 18 to 29 with type 1 diabetes.

The chain employs TRBV2 and TRBJ2-2, with a weak D call TRBD2 (5 bases). V gave up 7 bases and J gave up 7 bases, with 13 bases separating them. In germline, CDR1 is SNHLY, CDR2 FYNNEI. The length of the CDR3 is 13 residues. The CDR3: CASTGLGDGELFF. The CDR3 nucleotides are TGTGCCAGCACCGGACTTGGAGACGGGGAGCTGTTTTTT. The variable domain in full, with the rest retrieved from reference TRBV2 and TRBJ2-2, is EPEVTQTPSHQVTQMGQEVILRCVPISNHLYFYWYRQILGQKVEFLVSFYNNEISEKSEIFDDQFSVERPDGSNFTLKIRSTKLEDSAMYFCASTGLGDGELFFGEGSRLTVL.

V gene TRBV6-5 combines with J gene TRBJ2-7; D is possibly TRBD1 (6 bases). V lost 8 bases, J lost 4 bases, and 15 bases lay in between. The CDR3 totals 13 residues. Germline V gene lookup returns CDR1 MNHEY and CDR2 SVGAGI. CDR3 nucleotides: TGTGCCAGCGGGAAGGGGGTCCCGTACGAGCAGTACTTC. Translation gives CASGKGVPYEQYF.

This clone has only a few counts. V and J are TRBV10-3 and TRBJ2-1; D call uncertain. The CDR3 length is 11 residues. Per germline, CDR1 ENHRY and CDR2 SYGVKD. Between the trimmed V and J ends, which lost 6 bases and 5 bases, there was a span of 5 bases. CDR3 sequence: CAIRNNNEQFF. In DNA, the CDR3 is TGTGCCATCAGGAACAACAATGAGCAGTTCTTC.

This sequence joins TRBV28 and TRBJ2-7; no reliable D call. Germline lookup yields CDR1 MDHEN and CDR2 SYDVKM. Trimming cost V 6 bases and J 3 bases, with 6 bases left between them. The CDR3 covers 11 residues. The CDR3 is CASSRYYEQYF. CDR3 sequence (DNA): TGTGCCAGCAGCAGGTACTACGAGCAGTACTTC. The full variable domain, with the rest looked up from reference TRBV28 and TRBJ2-7, is DVKVTQSSRYLVKRTGEKVFLECVQDMDHENMFWYRQDPGLGLRLIYFSYDVKMKEKGDIPEGYSVSREKKERFSLILESASTNQTSMYLCASSRYYEQYFGPGTRLTVT.

This chain uses TRBV2 with TRBJ1-2; D perhaps matches TRBD1 (5 bases). Between the trimmed V and J ends, which lost 6 bases and 3 bases, there was a span of 23 bases. There are 17 residues in the CDR3. CDR1 is SNHLY and CDR2 is FYNNEI in the germline V gene. The DNA of the CDR3 is TGTGCCAGCAGCCTGGGGGATTCGTGGGTTTTAGACTATGGCTACACCTTC. This sequence encodes CASSLGDSWVLDYGYTF.

The rearrangement uses TRBV5-1 and TRBJ2-2, with 7 bases matching TRBD1. CDR1 is SGHRS, CDR2 YFSETQ, per germline. V gave up 3 bases and J gave up 5 bases; unmatched junction bases: 10. The CDR3 is 16 residues long. For the CDR3, the DNA is TGCGCCAGCAGCTACAAAACAGGGGATAGTACCGGGGAGCTGTTTTTT. Protein: CASSYKTGDSTGELFF.

This clone was counted only a few times. The V gene is TRBV5-6, the J gene TRBJ2-6; 7 bases are shared with TRBD1. The J segment lost 2 bases and the V segment lost 1 base, leaving 6 bases of the junction unmatched. CDR1 SGHDT and CDR2 YYEEEE come from the germline V gene. CDR3 length: 17 residues. In nucleotides, the CDR3 is TGTGCCAGCAGCTTGATGGGACAGACGCCTGGGGCCAACGTCCTGACTTTC. It yields the protein CASSLMGQTPGANVLTF.